These 30 T cell receptor beta chains were sequenced from one sample in a study of tumor and adjacent non-tumor tissue in lung cancer. RNA was extracted from bulk tissue without any cell sorting. TCRbeta libraries were built with three rounds of nested PCR, modified from ARM-PCR. TCRdb re-analysed the multiplex PCR reads in MiXCR, keeping a single row per CDR3 protein. The repertoire includes approximately 120,000 distinct CDR3 sequences, more than 70% of them detected once, and approximately 35% sits in the top ten. The sequenced material came from lung tumor tissue. Receptors were obtained from a woman aged 60-75 years with non-small cell lung cancer.

Concerning this clonotype itself: The conserved phenylalanine or tryptophan is not found at the CDR3 terminus, so this likely reflects a read error. V usage is TRBV19 and J usage is TRBJ1-5; D gene uncertain. The V end was cut by 8 bases, the J end by 0 bases, with 5 bases between. The CDR3 consists of 12 residues. CDR1 LNHDA and CDR2 SQIVND come from the germline V gene (reference sequence). The DNA of the CDR3 is TGTGCCAGTGCTTATAGCAATCAGCCCCAGCATCTT. Translating it yields CASAYSNQPQHL.

Comments on this clonotype: A much larger clonotype is one base distant, so this may be a read error. The genes are TRBV11-2 and TRBJ2-7, with 10 bases identical to TRBD2. The CDR3 loop spans 15 amino acids. Germline V CDR1 and CDR2: SGHAT, FQNNGV. CDR3 sequence: CVSSLEPSGRSEQYF. CDR3 nucleotides: TGTGTCAGCAGCTTAGAGCCTAGCGGGAGATCCGAGCAGTACTTC.

Worth noting for this clonotype: With a much larger clone just one base away, this may be a read error. This rearrangement joins TRBV12-3 or TRBV12-4 to TRBJ2-1, with D possibly TRBD1 on 6 matching bases. There are 13 residues in the CDR3. Trimming left V 7 bases short and J 15 bases short, with 22 bases between. This CDR3 is CASTPFQGTSLFF. DNA for the CDR3: TGTGCCAGCACCCCATTCCAGGGGACAAGCCTGTTCTTC.

This clonotype was seen once. The junction differs from germline at one of its ends, possibly a read error. V gene TRBV11-3 combines with J gene TRBJ2-4; no definite D call. Germline CDR1 is SGHNT and CDR2 is YENEEA. The CDR3 is 13 residues long. CDR3 DNA sequence: TGTGCCAACAGCTTGAACCATCTCGACATTGAGTACTTC. Translation: CANSLNHLDIEYF.

About this clonotype itself: One end of the junction does not line up with germline, which may come from a read error. The V and J genes are TRBV5-1 and TRBJ2-2, with D perhaps matching TRBD2 (5 bases). This CDR3 contains 13 residues. Germline V gene lookup returns CDR1 SGHRS and CDR2 YFSETQ. The CDR3 is CASSLTESGKLFF. The CDR3 nucleotides are TGCGCCAGTAGCTTGACGGAATCCGGGAAGCTGTTTTTT. Drawing the rest from reference TRBV5-1 and TRBJ2-2, the complete variable domain is KAGVTQTPRYLIKTRGQQVTLSCSPISGHRSVSWYQQTPGQGLQFLFEYFSETQRNKGNFPGRFSGRQFSNSRSEMNVSTLELGDSALYLCASSLTESGKLFFGEGSRLTVL.

For this clonotype: A read error may be the cause here, since a much bigger clone is one base away. V usage is TRBV12-3 or TRBV12-4 and J usage is TRBJ1-4, with a possible D match to TRBD1 (6 bases). This CDR3 is 14 amino acids long. CDR3 coding DNA: TGTGCCAGCAGTTTGGGCAGGGGTAATGAAAAACGGTTTTTT. This translates into CASSLGRGNEKRFF.

V and J are TRBV24-1 and TRBJ1-5; D uncertain. In germline, CDR1 is KGHDR, CDR2 SFDVKD. The CDR3 is 15 amino acids. Trimming took 1 base from V and 0 from J, leaving 6 bases between them. The CDR3 DNA is TGTGCCACCAGTGATTTCTTCTATAGCAATCAGCCCCAGCATTTT. Translated, it gives CATSDFFYSNQPQHF.

This clonotype was seen just once. Lacking the conserved final phenylalanine or tryptophan, this CDR3 likely reflects a read error. The J gene is TRBJ2-1, the V gene TRBV4-3; TRBD2 is a possible D gene (6 bases). This CDR3 has 17 residues. CDR1 and CDR2 from the germline V gene are LGHNA and YSLEER. The CDR3 DNA reads as TGCGTCAGCAGCCAAGGGGCCAACCGGGACTCCCTCGATGAGCAGTTCTTA. Translated: CVSSQGANRDSLDEQFL.

A remark on this clonotype: Germline and junction disagree at one end, which may indicate a read error. V is TRBV6-6 and J is TRBJ1-5; no clear D. The V gene's germline CDR1 is MNHNY and CDR2 SVGAGI (reference sequence). The CDR3 consists of 12 residues. The CDR3 is CASRVTDQSQHF. CDR3 sequence (DNA): TGTGCCAGCAGGGTTACTGATCAGTCCCAGCATTTT.

Concerning this clonotype: The CDR3 carries no conserved terminal phenylalanine or tryptophan, so it likely arises from a read error. The rearrangement uses TRBV11-3 and TRBJ2-7; TRBD2 might be the D (5 bases). Looked up from germline, CDR1 is SGHNT and CDR2 is YENEEA. This CDR3 is 14 amino acids long. The chain's CDR3 is CSSSLGTGTYEQYY. The CDR3 bases are TGTTCCAGCAGCTTAGGTACGGGAACCTACGAGCAGTACTAC.

Note on this clonotype: This may come from a read error, since a much larger clone is one base off. The chain uses TRBV6-2 or TRBV6-3 and TRBJ2-7; a weak D match, TRBD1 (6 bases). The CDR3 is made up of 16 amino acids. Germline CDR1 reads MNHEY; CDR2 reads SVGEGT. The CDR3 reads CVSSSRLRQASYEQYF. The CDR3 nucleotides are TGTGTCAGCAGCTCCCGTCTTAGACAGGCCTCCTACGAGCAGTACTTC.

Comments on this clonotype: Its ends do not fully match the called genes, so a read error is possible. The rearrangement joins TRBV11-1 to TRBJ1-2; D call uncertain. Germline CDR1 and CDR2: SGHAT and FQDESV (reference sequence). The CDR3 is 14 amino acids. CDR3 sequence: CACSSQCPLYGYTF. The CDR3 nucleotides are TGTGCCTGCAGCTCACAGTGCCCGCTCTATGGCTATACCTTC.

The table lists this clonotype with a few counts. This chain joins TRBV24-1 and TRBJ1-1; 7 bases map to TRBD1. This CDR3 is built from 11 residues. Losses at the gene ends were 5 bases for V and 11 bases for J; bases not matched to a gene: 4. Germline CDR1 and CDR2: KGHDR and SFDVKD. The CDR3 DNA is TGTGCCACCAGTGGCGACAGGGAGGCTTTCTTT. Amino acid sequence: CATSGDREAFF.

This clonotype was observed once. The junction and the germline gene differ at one end; a read error may be behind it. V and J are TRBV13 and TRBJ2-1; 9 bases line up with TRBD2. The CDR3 spans 15 residues. Germline assignment: CDR1 PRHDT and CDR2 FYEKMQ (reference sequence). The CDR3 protein is CANSPRGSGRNKQFF. CDR3 DNA sequence: TGTGCCAACAGCCCTCGAGGTAGCGGGAGAAATAAGCAGTTCTTC.

This clonotype appeared a few times. The chain carries TRBV19 and TRBJ2-7, with D hard to call. This CDR3 contains 14 residues. The germline V and J ends were trimmed by 3 bases and 1 base, with 10 bases remaining between them. Per germline, CDR1 LNHDA and CDR2 SQIVND (reference sequence). In nucleotides, the CDR3 is TGTGCCAGTAGTATTAGTGTGCCTTCCTACGAGCAGTACTTC. This codes for CASSISVPSYEQYF.

This clonotype was detected only a few times. The V call is TRBV5-1, the J call TRBJ2-5; TRBD2 matches at 10 bases. The CDR3 contains 17 residues. Unmatched junction bases numbered 7, after V lost 0 bases and J lost 2 bases. Germline lookup yields CDR1 SGHRS and CDR2 YFSETQ. This CDR3 reads CASSLGPSGSEQETQYF. The CDR3 DNA sequence: TGCGCCAGCAGCTTGGGGCCTAGCGGGAGTGAACAAGAGACCCAGTACTTC.

Comment on this clonotype: A much more abundant neighbour one base away suggests this may be a read error. The rearrangement uses TRBV6-2 or TRBV6-3 and TRBJ1-5; no reliable D call. The CDR3 is 13 residues long. Trimming removed 11 bases from V and 0 bases from J, with 11 bases in between. Germline V gene data show CDR1 as MNHEY and CDR2 as SVGEGT. In DNA form, the CDR3 reads TGTGCCTGCAACCCTTATAGCAATCAGCCCCAGCATTTT. This translates into CACNPYSNQPQHF.

Remarks on this clonotype: The junction does not match germline at one end; this may be a read error. The genes are TRBV11-3 and TRBJ2-5; D is ambiguous. The germline V gene has CDR1 SGHNT and CDR2 YENEEA. The CDR3 covers 14 residues. In DNA, the CDR3 is TGTGTCAGCAGCTCCCCTCGTATACCAGAGACCCAGTATTTC. Amino acid sequence: CVSSSPRIPETQYF.

Note on this clonotype: The conserved closing phenylalanine or tryptophan is absent in this CDR3, likely reflecting a read error. The V and J genes are TRBV4-1 and TRBJ2-4; 8 bases line up with TRBD2. V dropped 3 bases and J dropped 6; count of bases not matched to a gene: 10. The germline V gene has CDR1 MGHRA and CDR2 YSYEKL. CDR3 length equals 16 residues. As DNA, the CDR3 is TGCGCCAGCAGCCAGAATCTCGGGAGGGCCGTAAACATTCAGTACCTC. Protein sequence: CASSQNLGRAVNIQYL.

For this clonotype: The CDR3 carries no conserved terminal phenylalanine or tryptophan, so it likely arises from a read error. J is TRBJ2-7 and V is TRBV12-3 or TRBV12-4; tentatively, D is TRBD1 or TRBD2 (6 bases each). There are 14 residues in the CDR3. Trimming took off 10 bases at V and 5 bases at J, with 21 bases between the two ends. CDR3: CANTYLGGNNEQYS. The CDR3 nucleotides are TGTGCCAACACCTATCTGGGGGGCAATAACGAGCAGTACTCT.

In the case of this clonotype: A junction boundary mismatches the germline segment, possibly from a read error. V is TRBV2 and J is TRBJ1-4; D remains ambiguous. Looked up from germline, CDR1 is SNHLY and CDR2 is FYNNEI. This CDR3 region has 12 residues. The CDR3 DNA reads as TGCCCCAGCGCCAGAGTTAATGAAAAACTGTTTTTT. Translating gives CPSARVNEKLFF.

As to this clonotype: A much bigger clone sits one base away, suggesting this may be a read error. No conserved phenylalanine or tryptophan ends this CDR3, so it is likely a read error. The rearrangement links TRBV6-1 to TRBJ1-2; tentative D call: TRBD1 (6 bases). Trimming removed 3 bases at V and 5 bases at J, with 10 bases between. This CDR3 region has 13 residues. From germline, CDR1 is MNHNS and CDR2 SASEGT. DNA for the CDR3: TGTGCCAGCAGTGAGACAGGACCATATGGCTACACCATC. Its protein is CASSETGPYGYTI.

With regard to this clonotype: A read error may explain this, as a much larger clone is one base away. The chain recombines TRBV5-5 with TRBJ2-3; 8 positions agree with TRBD1. The CDR3 runs to 15 residues. Trimming at V came to 6 bases and at J to 3 bases, leaving 9 bases not matched to a gene. CDR1 is SGHKS and CDR2 is YYEKEE in the germline V gene (reference sequence). In DNA, the CDR3 is TGTGCCAGCACACCAGGGGGCCGACGTACAGATACGCAGTATTTT. Translated, it gives CASTPGGRRTDTQYF.

This rearrangement joins TRBV4-3 to TRBJ2-5; D may be TRBD2 (5 bases). V was clipped by 0 bases and J by 14 bases, with 22 bases between them. Germline CDR1 LGHNA, CDR2 YSLEER. The CDR3 spans 15 residues. The CDR3 DNA sequence: TGCGCCAGCAGCCAAGATCATCGGGATATGGAGATCCATTACTTC. It translates to CASSQDHRDMEIHYF.

This clonotype was picked up many times. The CDR3 region is CASSQIFPTAGSSYNEQFF. The CDR3 nucleotides read TGCGCCAGCAGCCAAATCTTCCCGACAGCGGGAAGCTCCTACAATGAGCAGTTCTTC. The chain is built from TRBV4-3 and TRBJ2-1; 7 nucleotides match TRBD2. The germline gives CDR1 LGHNA, CDR2 YSLEER. Trimming removed 2 bases from V and 0 bases from J; junction bases left unmatched: 13. The CDR3 loop spans 19 amino acids.

This clonotype has ten or more counts. The chain carries TRBV29-1 and TRBJ1-1, with 10 bases aligning to TRBD1. CDR1 and CDR2 from the germline V gene are SQVTM and ANQGSEA. CDR3 length: 15 residues. The V segment lost 5 bases and the J segment 0 bases; nucleotides outside the gene matches: 6. The CDR3: CSVTGQGGMNTEAFF. CDR3 in DNA: TGCAGCGTTACCGGACAGGGGGGGATGAACACTGAAGCTTTCTTT.

As regards this clonotype: Given a much more abundant clone one base away, this may be a read error. J is TRBJ2-7 and V is TRBV13, with 8 bases that match TRBD2. The V gene's germline CDR1 is PRHDT and CDR2 FYEKMQ (reference sequence). This CDR3 has 16 amino acids. Trimming cost V 5 bases and J 6 bases; bases outside gene matches: 15. This chain's CDR3 is CASSVLKAGAKREQYF. The CDR3 bases are TGTGCCAGCAGCGTCCTAAAAGCGGGGGCGAAACGCGAGCAGTACTTC. The full variable domain, with the rest looked up from reference TRBV13 and TRBJ2-7, is AAGVIQSPRHLIKEKRETATLKCYPIPRHDTVYWYQQGPGQDPQFLISFYEKMQSDKGSIPDRFSAQQFSDYHSELNMSSLELGDSALYFCASSVLKAGAKREQYFGPGTRLTVT.

This clonotype was observed once. A much larger clone is a single base away; this may be a read error. This sequence joins TRBV6-2 or TRBV6-3 and TRBJ2-1, with 8 bases matching TRBD2. The CDR3 consists of 16 residues. The germline CDR1 and CDR2 sequences are MNHEY and SVGEGT. CDR3 in amino acids: CASSSGGANSYYEQFF. Here the CDR3 DNA reads TGTGCCAGCAGTTCGGGAGGGGCTAACTCCTACTATGAGCAGTTCTTC.

This clonotype was seen just once. CDR3 sequence reads: CASRGSQTSGRAIQYF. CDR3 sequence (DNA): TGTGCCAGCAGGGGCAGCCAGACTAGCGGGAGGGCAATCCAGTACTTC. The chain has TRBV6-5 and TRBJ2-5, with 14 bases identical to TRBD2. Germline values: CDR1 MNHEY, CDR2 SVGAGI. The CDR3 loop spans 16 amino acids. V was clipped by 6 bases and J by 10 bases; unmatched bases: 13.

As concerns this clonotype: The junction departs from the called germline gene at one end, perhaps through a read error. This chain joins TRBV4-3 and TRBJ1-1, with D maybe TRBD1 (6 bases). The CDR3 length is 16 residues. The germline V gene encodes CDR1 LGHNA and CDR2 YSLEER. The CDR3 loop reads CASSQEYYREDTETFF. CDR3 coding DNA: TGCGCCAGCAGCCAAGAATATTACAGGGAGGACACTGAAACTTTCTTT.